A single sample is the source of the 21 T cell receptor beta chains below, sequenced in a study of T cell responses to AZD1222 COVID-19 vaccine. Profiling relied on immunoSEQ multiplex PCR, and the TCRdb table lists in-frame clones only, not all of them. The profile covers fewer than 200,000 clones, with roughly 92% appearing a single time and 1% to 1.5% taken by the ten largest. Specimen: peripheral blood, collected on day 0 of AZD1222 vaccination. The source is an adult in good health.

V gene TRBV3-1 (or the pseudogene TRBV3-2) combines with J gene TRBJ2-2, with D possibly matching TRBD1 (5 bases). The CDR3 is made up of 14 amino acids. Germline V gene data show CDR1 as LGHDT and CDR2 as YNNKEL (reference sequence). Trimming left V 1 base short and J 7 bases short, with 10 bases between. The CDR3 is CASSQAGSDGELFF. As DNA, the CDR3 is TGTGCCAGCAGCCAAGCAGGGTCCGACGGGGAGCTGTTTTTT.

The CDR3, as DNA: TGTGCCAGCAGCGCCCACCGTGGCACAGATACGCAGTATTTT. It codes for CASSAHRGTDTQYF. This chain links TRBV11-2 with TRBJ2-3; no firm D call. This CDR3 contains 14 residues. Germline assignment: CDR1 SGHAT and CDR2 FQNNGV. Trimming cost V 5 bases and J 1 base, with 10 bases left between them.

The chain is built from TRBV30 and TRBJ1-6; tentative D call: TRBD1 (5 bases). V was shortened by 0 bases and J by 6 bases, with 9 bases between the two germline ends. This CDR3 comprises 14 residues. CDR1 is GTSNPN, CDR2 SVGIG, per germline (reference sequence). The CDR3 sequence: CAWSVARGNSPLHF. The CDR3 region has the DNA TGTGCCTGGAGTGTCGCAAGGGGTAATTCACCCCTCCACTTT. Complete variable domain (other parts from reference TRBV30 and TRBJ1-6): SQTIHQWPATLVQPVGSPLSLECTVEGTSNPNLYWYRQAAGRGLQLLFYSVGIGQISSEVPQNLSASRPQDRQFILSSKKLLLSDSGFYLCAWSVARGNSPLHFGNGTRLTVT.

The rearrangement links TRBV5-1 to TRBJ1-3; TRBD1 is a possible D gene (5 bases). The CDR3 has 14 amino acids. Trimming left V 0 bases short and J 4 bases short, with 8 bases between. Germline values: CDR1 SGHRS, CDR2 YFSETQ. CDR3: CASSLAGDGNTIYF. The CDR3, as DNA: TGCGCCAGCAGCTTGGCCGGGGACGGAAACACCATATATTTT.

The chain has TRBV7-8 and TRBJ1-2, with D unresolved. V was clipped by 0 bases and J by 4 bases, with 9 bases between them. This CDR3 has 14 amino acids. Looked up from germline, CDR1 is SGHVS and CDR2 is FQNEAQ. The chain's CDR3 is CASSLARASYGYTF. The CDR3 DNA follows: TGTGCCAGCAGCTTAGCGAGGGCGAGCTATGGCTACACCTTC. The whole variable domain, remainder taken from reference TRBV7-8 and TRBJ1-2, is GAGVSQSPRYKVAKRGQDVALRCDPISGHVSLFWYQQALGQGPEFLTYFQNEAQLDKSGLPSDRFFAERPEGSVSTLKIQRTQQEDSAVYLCASSLARASYGYTFGSGTRLTVV.

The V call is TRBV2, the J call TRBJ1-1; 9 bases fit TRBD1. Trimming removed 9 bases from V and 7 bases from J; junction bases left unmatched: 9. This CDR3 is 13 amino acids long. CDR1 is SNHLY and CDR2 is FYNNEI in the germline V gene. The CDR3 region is CASRDRVKLEAFF. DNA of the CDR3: TGTGCCAGTAGGGACAGGGTAAAACTTGAAGCTTTCTTT.

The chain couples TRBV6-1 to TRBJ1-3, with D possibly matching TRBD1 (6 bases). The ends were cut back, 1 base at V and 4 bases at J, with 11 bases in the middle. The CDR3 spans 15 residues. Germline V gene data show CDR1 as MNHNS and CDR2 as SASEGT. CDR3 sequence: CASSEDGGRGNTIYF. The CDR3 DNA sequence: TGTGCCAGCAGTGAAGACGGGGGGCGGGGAAACACCATATATTTT.

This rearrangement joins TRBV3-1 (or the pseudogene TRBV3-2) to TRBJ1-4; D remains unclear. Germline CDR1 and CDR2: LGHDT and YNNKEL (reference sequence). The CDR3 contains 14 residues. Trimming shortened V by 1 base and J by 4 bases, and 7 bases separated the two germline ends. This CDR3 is CASSQGGFNEKLFF. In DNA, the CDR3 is TGTGCCAGCAGCCAAGGCGGCTTTAATGAAAAACTGTTTTTT.

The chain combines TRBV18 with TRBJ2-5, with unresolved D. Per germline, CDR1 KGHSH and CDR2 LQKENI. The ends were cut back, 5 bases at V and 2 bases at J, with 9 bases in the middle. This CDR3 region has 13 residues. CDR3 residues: CASSKEQQETQYF. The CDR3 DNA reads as TGTGCCAGCTCAAAGGAGCAGCAAGAGACCCAGTACTTC.

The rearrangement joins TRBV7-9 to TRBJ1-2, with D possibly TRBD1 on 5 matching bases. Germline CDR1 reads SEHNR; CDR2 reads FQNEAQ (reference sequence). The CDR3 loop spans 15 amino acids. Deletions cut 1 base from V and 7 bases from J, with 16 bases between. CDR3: CASSLVALQGGGYTF. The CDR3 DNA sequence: TGTGCCAGCAGCTTAGTAGCCCTCCAGGGCGGTGGCTACACCTTC.

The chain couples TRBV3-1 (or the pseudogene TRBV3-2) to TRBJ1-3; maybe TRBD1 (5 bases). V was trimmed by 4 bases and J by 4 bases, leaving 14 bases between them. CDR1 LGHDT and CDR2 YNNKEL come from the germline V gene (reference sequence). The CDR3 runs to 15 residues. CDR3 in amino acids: CASSLWGGLGNTIYF. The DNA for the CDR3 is TGTGCCAGCAGCCTCTGGGGGGGATTAGGAAACACCATATATTTT.

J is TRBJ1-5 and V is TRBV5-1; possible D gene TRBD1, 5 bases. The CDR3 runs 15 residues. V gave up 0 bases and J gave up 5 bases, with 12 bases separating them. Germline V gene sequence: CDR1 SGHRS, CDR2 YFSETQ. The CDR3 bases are TGCGCCAGCAGCTTGGTTGGGGCAGCTCATCAGCCCCAGCATTTT. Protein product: CASSLVGAAHQPQHF.

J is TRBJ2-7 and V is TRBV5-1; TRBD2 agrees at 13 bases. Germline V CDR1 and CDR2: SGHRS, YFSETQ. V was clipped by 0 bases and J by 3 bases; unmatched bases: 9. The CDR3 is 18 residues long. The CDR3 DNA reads TGCGCCAGCAGCTTGGTACTAGCGGGGGGGCCTATCTACTACGAGCAGTACTTC. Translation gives CASSLVLAGGPIYYEQYF.

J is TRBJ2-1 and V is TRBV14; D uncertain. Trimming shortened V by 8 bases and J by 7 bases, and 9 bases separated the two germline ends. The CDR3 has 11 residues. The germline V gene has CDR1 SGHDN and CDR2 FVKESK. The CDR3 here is CASALINEQFF. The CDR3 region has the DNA TGTGCCAGCGCTCTAATAAATGAGCAGTTCTTC.

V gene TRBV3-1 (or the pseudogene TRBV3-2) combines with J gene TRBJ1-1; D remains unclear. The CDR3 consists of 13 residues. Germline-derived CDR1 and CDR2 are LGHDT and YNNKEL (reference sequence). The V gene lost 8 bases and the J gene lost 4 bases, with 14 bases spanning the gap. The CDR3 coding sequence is TGTGCCAGCGGGTCCCGAGGAGGCACTGAAGCTTTCTTT. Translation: CASGSRGGTEAFF.

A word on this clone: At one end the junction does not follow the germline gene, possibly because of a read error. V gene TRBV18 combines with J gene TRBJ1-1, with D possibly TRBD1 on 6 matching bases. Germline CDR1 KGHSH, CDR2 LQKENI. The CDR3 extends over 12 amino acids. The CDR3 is CASSPPGEDRNF. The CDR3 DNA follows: TGTGCCAGCTCACCACCGGGAGAGGACAGAAACTTT.

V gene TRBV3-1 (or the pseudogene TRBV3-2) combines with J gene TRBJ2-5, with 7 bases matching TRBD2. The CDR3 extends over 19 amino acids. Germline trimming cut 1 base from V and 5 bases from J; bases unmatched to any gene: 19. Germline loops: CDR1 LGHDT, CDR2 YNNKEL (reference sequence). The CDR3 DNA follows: TGTGCCAGCAGCCAAGCTATAGTTCAAGCGGGGCGCCGGGGGGAGACCCAGTACTTC. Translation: CASSQAIVQAGRRGETQYF.

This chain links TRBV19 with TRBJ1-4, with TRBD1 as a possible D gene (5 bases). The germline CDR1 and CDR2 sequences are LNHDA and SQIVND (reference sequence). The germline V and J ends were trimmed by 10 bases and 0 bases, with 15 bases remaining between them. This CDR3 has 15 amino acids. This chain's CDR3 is CAIRDGSATNEKLFF. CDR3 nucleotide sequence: TGTGCCATCCGGGACGGGTCTGCAACTAATGAAAAACTGTTTTTT.

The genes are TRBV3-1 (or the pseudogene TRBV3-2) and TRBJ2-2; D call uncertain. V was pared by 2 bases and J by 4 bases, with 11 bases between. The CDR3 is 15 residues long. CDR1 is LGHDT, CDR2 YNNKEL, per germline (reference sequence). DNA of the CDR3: TGTGCCAGCAGCCAACATCGGCTTAGCACCGGGGAGCTGTTTTTT. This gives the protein CASSQHRLSTGELFF.

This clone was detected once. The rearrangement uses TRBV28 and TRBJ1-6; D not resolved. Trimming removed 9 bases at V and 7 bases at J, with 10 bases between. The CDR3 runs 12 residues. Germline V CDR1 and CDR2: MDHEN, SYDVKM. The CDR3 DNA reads TGTGCCAGTCGCTGGGGAAATTCACCCCTCCACTTT. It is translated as CASRWGNSPLHF.

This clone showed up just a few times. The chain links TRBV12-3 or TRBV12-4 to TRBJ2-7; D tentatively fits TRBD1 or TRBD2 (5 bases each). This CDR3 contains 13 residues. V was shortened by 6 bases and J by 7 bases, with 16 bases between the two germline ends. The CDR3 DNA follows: TGTGCCAGCAGGGGACGGGCAGCCGGGGAGCAGTACTTC. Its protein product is CASRGRAAGEQYF.